A single sample gave rise to the 3 T cell receptor beta chains below, sequenced in a study of regulatory T cells in long-lasting Graves disease. Time point defined: newly diagnosed GD, antithyroid drugs for less than 3 months. Making the TCR library involved RNA that had been extracted from PBMCs. Libraries of TCR beta came from iRepertoire HTBI primers plus Arm-PCR of CDR3 regions. From the multiplex PCR reads, TCRdb called clonotypes with MiXCR, one entry per CDR3 protein. The repertoire includes around 450,000 distinct CDR3 sequences, about 15% of them detected once, and 15% to 20% sits in the top ten. These same data were also listed under a study on T cells in Graves' hyperthyroidism and ophthalmopathy.

The sequences come from peripheral blood mononuclear cells (PBMCs), collected at new diagnosis, from a patient treated with antithyroid drugs. Every receptor here comes from a woman under 40 with Graves disease.

This clonotype was counted many times. The chain uses TRBV27 and TRBJ1-1; TRBD1 matches at 7 bases. The V gene end was trimmed by 5 bases and the J gene end by 2 bases; junction bases not matched to a gene: 8. CDR1 and CDR2 from the germline V gene are MNHEY and SMNVEV (reference sequence). The CDR3 covers 15 residues. The CDR3 is CASSLKNRGNTEAFF. In DNA form, the CDR3 reads TGTGCCAGCAGTCTAAAGAACAGGGGTAACACTGAAGCTTTCTTT.

This clonotype was detected ten times or more. The chain uses TRBV29-1 and TRBJ1-2; a weak D match, TRBD1 (6 bases). CDR3 length equals 13 residues. Germline V gene data show CDR1 as SQVTM and CDR2 as ANQGSEA. The CDR3: CSALGARGYGYTF. The CDR3 nucleotides read TGCAGTGCATTGGGGGCGCGGGGCTATGGCTACACCTTC.

There are many counts of this clonotype. The chain links TRBV6-9 to TRBJ2-2; 8 bases are shared with TRBD1. This CDR3 has 16 residues. Germline values: CDR1 MNHGY, CDR2 SVAAGI. The V and J ends lost 3 bases and 5 bases, in that order; junction bases with no gene match: 8. The CDR3, as DNA: TGTGCCAGCAGTTACCGCCAGGGGGCAAAAACCGGGGAGCTGTTTTTT. The encoded protein is CASSYRQGAKTGELFF.